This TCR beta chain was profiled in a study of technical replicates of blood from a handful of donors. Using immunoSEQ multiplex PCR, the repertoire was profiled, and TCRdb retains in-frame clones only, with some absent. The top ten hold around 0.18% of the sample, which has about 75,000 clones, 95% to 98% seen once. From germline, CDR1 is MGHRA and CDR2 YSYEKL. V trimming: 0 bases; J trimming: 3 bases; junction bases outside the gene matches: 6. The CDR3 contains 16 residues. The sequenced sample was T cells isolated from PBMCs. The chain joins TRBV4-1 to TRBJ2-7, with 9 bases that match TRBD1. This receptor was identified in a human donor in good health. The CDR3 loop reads CASSQDIRTGDYEQYF. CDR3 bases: TGCGCCAGCAGCCAAGATATCCGGACAGGGGACTACGAGCAGTACTTC.